A selection of T cell receptor beta chains follows, all from one sample in a study of blood T cells in healthy people across ages. MiXCR, applied by TCRdb to the 5' RACE reads, yields one record per CDR3 protein. Of more than 650,000 distinct CDR3 sequences in the sample, about 53% were seen once. What was sequenced was blood. The source of these receptors is a man older than 75 in good health. The CDR3 runs from the conserved cysteine through the conserved F or W. A D gene is named only where the DNA matches it firmly. Some rows mark clone size as missing; the rest say once, few, many or name a class of expanded clone.

J gene	V gene	clone size	D gene	CDR3 protein	CDR3 DNA
TRBJ1-5	TRBV7-9	.	.	CASSPGPTGHQPQHF	TGTGCCAGCAGCCCGGGACCTACGGGCCATCAGCCCCAGCATTTT
TRBJ2-3	TRBV12-3/TRBV12-4	many	TRBD2	CASRRSTSDHTRYAYF	TGTGCCAGCCGTCGTTCCACTAGCGATCACACAAGATACGCGTATTTT
TRBJ2-7	TRBV6-2/TRBV6-3	.	.	CASSAHGGEQYF	TGTGCCAGCAGTGCCCACGGAGGGGAGCAGTACTTC
TRBJ2-7	TRBV21-1	.	.	CASSKGPPSSYEQYF	TGTGCCAGCAGCAAGGGTCCCCCCAGCTCCTACGAGCAGTACTTC
TRBJ2-3	TRBV12-3/TRBV12-4	few	.	CASSPDNRYAYF	TGTGCCAGCAGCCCGGACAACAGATACGCGTATTTT
TRBJ2-7	TRBV5-1	.	.	CASSQDPAPGAGYEQYF	TGCGCCAGCAGCCAGGACCCCGCTCCGGGGGCCGGTTACGAGCAGTACTTC
TRBJ2-1	TRBV5-1	.	.	CASSLVGTRDEQFF	TGCGCCAGCAGCTTGGTTGGGACCAGAGATGAGCAGTTCTTC
TRBJ2-7	TRBV29-1	few	TRBD2	CSVEVRTSGSYEQYF	TGCAGCGTTGAAGTACGGACTAGCGGGAGCTACGAGCAGTACTTC
TRBJ2-3	TRBV7-2	few	.	CASSLGTLGRYAYF	TGTGCCAGCAGCCTAGGGACTCTGGGCAGATACGCGTATTTT
TRBJ2-7	TRBV5-1	once	TRBD2	CASSRQFGLAGGRYEQYF	TGCGCCAGCAGCCGACAGTTTGGACTAGCGGGAGGGCGCTACGAGCAGTACTTC
TRBJ2-1	TRBV29-1	few	TRBD2	CSVELGTSGYYNEQFF	TGCAGCGTTGAACTCGGGACTAGCGGTTATTACAATGAGCAGTTCTTC
TRBJ2-7	TRBV7-2	many	TRBD2	CASSPGTSGTYEQYF	TGTGCCAGCAGCCCCGGGACTAGCGGGACTTACGAGCAGTACTTC
TRBJ2-7	TRBV5-1	.	.	CASSFSGINEQYF	TGCGCCAGCAGCTTCTCGGGAATCAATGAGCAGTACTTC
TRBJ2-6	TRBV7-6	.	.	CASSLSHGTSGANVLTF	TGTGCCAGCAGCCTTAGCCACGGGACGTCCGGGGCCAACGTCCTGACTTTC
TRBJ2-7	TRBV2	once	TRBD2	CASRIGGLAYERYF	TGTGCCAGCAGAATAGGAGGACTAGCGTACGAGCGGTACTTC
TRBJ2-1	TRBV11-2	.	.	CASSSRAAAYNEQFF	TGTGCCAGCAGCTCCCGTGCAGCGGCCTACAATGAGCAGTTCTTC
TRBJ2-7	TRBV20-1	.	TRBD2	CSARGSGTYEQYF	TGCAGTGCTAGGGGGAGCGGGACCTACGAGCAGTACTTC
TRBJ2-7	TRBV10-2	few	.	CASSESRARGEQYF	TGCGCCAGCAGTGAGTCGAGGGCTAGAGGCGAGCAGTACTTC
TRBJ2-3	TRBV24-1	.	TRBD1	CATSRQGVTDTQYF	TGTGCCACCAGCCGACAGGGGGTAACAGATACGCAGTATTTT
TRBJ1-4	TRBV20-1	.	.	CSARGTLEKLFF	TGCAGTGCTAGGGGGACACTCGAAAAACTGTTTTTT
TRBJ2-7	TRBV4-2	.	.	CASSQDQGATYEQYF	TGTGCCAGCAGCCAAGATCAGGGAGCGACATACGAGCAGTACTTC
TRBJ2-7	TRBV14	.	.	CASSRQATREQYF	TGTGCCAGCAGTCGCCAGGCTACTAGGGAGCAGTACTTC
TRBJ2-7	TRBV7-8	few	.	CASSVGTYYEQYF	TGTGCCAGCAGCGTAGGGACATACTACGAGCAGTACTTC
TRBJ2-2	TRBV24-1	.	.	CATSADGFGELFF	TGTGCCACCAGTGCGGATGGTTTCGGGGAGCTGTTTTTT
TRBJ2-1	TRBV15	few	TRBD2	CATSPRLAGGPNEQFF	TGTGCCACCAGCCCTAGACTAGCGGGAGGGCCGAATGAGCAGTTCTTC
TRBJ2-3	TRBV9	.	.	CASSPKGHTQYF	TGTGCCAGCAGCCCGAAGGGACATACGCAGTATTTT
TRBJ2-1	TRBV7-3	few	TRBD1	CASSLDGTGLYNEQFF	TGTGCCAGCAGCTTAGACGGGACAGGGCTCTACAATGAGCAGTTCTTC
TRBJ2-1	TRBV7-3	.	.	CASSLTSGTVLNEQFF	TGTGCCAGCAGCTTAACATCGGGGACTGTGCTCAATGAGCAGTTCTTC
TRBJ2-5	TRBV5-1	few	.	CASSPGLIQETQYF	TGCGCCAGCAGCCCAGGACTAATACAAGAGACCCAGTACTTC
TRBJ2-5	TRBV14	few	.	CASSRQQQETQYF	TGTGCCAGCAGCCGGCAGCAGCAAGAGACCCAGTACTTC